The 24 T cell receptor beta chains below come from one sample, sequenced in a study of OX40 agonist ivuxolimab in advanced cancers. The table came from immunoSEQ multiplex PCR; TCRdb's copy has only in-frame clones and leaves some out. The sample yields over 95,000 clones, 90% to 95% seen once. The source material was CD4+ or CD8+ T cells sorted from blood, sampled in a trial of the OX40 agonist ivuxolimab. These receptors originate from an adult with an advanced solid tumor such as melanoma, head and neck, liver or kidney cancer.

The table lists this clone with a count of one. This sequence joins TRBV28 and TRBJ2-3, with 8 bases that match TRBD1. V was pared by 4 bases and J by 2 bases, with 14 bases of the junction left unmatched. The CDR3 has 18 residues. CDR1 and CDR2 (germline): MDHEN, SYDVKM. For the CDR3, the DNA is TGTGCCAGCAGTTCAACCCACGGCCGGGACAGGACCACAGATACGCAGTATTTT. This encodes CASSSTHGRDRTTDTQYF. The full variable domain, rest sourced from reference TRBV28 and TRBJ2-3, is DVKVTQSSRYLVKRTGEKVFLECVQDMDHENMFWYRQDPGLGLRLIYFSYDVKMKEKGDIPEGYSVSREKKERFSLILESASTNQTSMYLCASSSTHGRDRTTDTQYFGPGTRLTVL.

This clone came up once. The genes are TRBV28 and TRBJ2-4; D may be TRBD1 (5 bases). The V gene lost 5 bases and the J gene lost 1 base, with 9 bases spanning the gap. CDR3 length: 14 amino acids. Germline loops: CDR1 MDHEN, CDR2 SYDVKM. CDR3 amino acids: CASSSQGAKNIQYF. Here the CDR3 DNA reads TGTGCCAGCAGTAGCCAGGGTGCCAAAAACATTCAGTACTTC.

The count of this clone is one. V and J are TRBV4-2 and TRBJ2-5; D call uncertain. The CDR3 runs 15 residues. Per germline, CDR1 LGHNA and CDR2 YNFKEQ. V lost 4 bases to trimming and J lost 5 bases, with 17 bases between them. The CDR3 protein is CASSLTPGRGETQYF. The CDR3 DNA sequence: TGTGCCAGCAGCCTTACACCGGGCCGTGGGGAGACCCAGTACTTC.

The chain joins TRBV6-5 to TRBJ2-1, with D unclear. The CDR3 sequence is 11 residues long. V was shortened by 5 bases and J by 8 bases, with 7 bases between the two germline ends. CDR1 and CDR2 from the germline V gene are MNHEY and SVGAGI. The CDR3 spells CASSLLDEQFF. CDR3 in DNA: TGTGCCAGCAGTCTCTTGGATGAGCAGTTCTTC.

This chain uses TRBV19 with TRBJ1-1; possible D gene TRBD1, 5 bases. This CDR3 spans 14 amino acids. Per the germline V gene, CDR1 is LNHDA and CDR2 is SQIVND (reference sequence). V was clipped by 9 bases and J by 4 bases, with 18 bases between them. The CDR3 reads CASRLQGFRTEAFF. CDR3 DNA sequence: TGTGCCAGCCGGCTTCAGGGTTTTCGCACTGAAGCTTTCTTT.

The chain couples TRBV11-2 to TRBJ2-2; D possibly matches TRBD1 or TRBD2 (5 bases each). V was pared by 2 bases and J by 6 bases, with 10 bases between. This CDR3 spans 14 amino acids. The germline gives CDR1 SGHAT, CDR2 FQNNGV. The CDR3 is CASSLTRGAGELFF. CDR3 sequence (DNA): TGTGCCAGCAGCTTAACTAGAGGGGCCGGGGAGCTGTTTTTT.

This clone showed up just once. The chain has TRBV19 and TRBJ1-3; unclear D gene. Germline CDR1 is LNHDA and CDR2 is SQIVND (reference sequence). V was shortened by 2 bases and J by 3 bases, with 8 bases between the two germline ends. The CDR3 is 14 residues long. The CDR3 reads CASSITGFGNTIYF. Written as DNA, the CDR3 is TGTGCCAGTAGTATAACTGGGTTTGGAAACACCATATATTTT.

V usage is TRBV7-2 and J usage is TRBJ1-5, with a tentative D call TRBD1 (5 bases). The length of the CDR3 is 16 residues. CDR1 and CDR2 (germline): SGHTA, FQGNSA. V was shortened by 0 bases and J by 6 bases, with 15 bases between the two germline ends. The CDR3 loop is CASSLAGTGISQPQHF. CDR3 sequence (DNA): TGTGCCAGCAGCTTAGCAGGGACCGGCATTAGTCAGCCCCAGCATTTT.

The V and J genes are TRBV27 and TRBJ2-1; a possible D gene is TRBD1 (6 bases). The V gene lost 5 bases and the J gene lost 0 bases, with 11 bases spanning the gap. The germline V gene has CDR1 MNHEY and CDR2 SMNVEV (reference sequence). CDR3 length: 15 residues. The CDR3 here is CASSRRGGSYNEQFF. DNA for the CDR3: TGTGCCAGCAGTCGCCGAGGGGGCTCCTACAATGAGCAGTTCTTC.

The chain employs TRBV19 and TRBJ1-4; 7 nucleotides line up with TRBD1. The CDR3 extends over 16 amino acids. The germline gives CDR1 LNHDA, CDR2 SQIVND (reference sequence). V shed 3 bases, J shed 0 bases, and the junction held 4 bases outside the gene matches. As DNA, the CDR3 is TGTGCCAGTAGTATGGCCGGGACAGCAACTAATGAAAAACTGTTTTTT. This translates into CASSMAGTATNEKLFF. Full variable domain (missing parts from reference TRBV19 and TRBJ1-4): DGGITQSPKYLFRKEGQNVTLSCEQNLNHDAMYWYRQDPGQGLRLIYYSQIVNDFQKGDIAEGYSVSREKKESFPLTVTSAQKNPTAFYLCASSMAGTATNEKLFFGSGTQLSVL.

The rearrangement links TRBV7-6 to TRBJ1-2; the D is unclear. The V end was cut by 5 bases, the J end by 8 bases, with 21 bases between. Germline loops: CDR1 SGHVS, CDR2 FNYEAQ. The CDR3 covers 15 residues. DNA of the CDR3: TGTGCCAGCAGCCCAGCGGTGACTGATCGGAAAGGCTACACCTTC. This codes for CASSPAVTDRKGYTF.

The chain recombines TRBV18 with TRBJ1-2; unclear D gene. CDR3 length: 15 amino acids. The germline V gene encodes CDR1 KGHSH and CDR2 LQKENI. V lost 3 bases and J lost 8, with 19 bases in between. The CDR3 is CASSPITDPSGGYTF. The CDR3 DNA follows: TGTGCCAGCTCACCCATAACGGACCCTTCGGGCGGCTACACCTTC.

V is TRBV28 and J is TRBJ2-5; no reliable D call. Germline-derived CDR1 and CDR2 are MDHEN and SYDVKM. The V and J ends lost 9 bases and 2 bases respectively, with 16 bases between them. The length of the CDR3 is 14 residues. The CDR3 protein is CASQISQAQETQYF. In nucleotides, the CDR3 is TGTGCCAGTCAAATCAGCCAGGCGCAAGAGACCCAGTACTTC.

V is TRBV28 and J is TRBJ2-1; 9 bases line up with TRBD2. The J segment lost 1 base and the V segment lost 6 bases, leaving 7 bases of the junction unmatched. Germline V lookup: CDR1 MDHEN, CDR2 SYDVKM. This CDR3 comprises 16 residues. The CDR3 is CASSTGGRASYNEQFF. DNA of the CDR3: TGTGCCAGCAGCACCGGCGGGAGGGCATCCTACAATGAGCAGTTCTTC.

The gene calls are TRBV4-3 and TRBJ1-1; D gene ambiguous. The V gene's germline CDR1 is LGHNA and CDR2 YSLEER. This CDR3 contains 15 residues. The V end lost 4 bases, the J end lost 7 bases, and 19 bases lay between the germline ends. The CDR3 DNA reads TGCGCCAGCAGCCGCGTCGGGATCCCCAGGATTGAAGCTTTCTTT. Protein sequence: CASSRVGIPRIEAFF.

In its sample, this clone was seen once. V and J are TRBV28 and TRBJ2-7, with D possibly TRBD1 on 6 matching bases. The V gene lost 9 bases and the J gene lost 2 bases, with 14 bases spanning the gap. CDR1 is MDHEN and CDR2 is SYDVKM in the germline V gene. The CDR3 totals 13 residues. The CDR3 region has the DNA TGTGCCAGTCTCCAGGGGCCGACCTACGAGCAGTACTTC. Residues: CASLQGPTYEQYF.

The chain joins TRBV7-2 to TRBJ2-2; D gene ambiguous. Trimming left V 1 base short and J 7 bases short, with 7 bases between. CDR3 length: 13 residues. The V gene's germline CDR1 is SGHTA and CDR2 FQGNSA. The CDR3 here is CASSLDFGGELFF. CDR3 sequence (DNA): TGTGCCAGCAGCTTAGATTTCGGCGGGGAGCTGTTTTTT.

The CDR3 DNA reads as TGTGCCAGCAGGCAGGGGGAACTTAACACCGGGGAGCTGTTTTTT. Amino acids: CASRQGELNTGELFF. This chain links TRBV9 with TRBJ2-2; 7 positions agree with TRBD1. Germline-derived CDR1 and CDR2 are SGDLS and YYNGEE. The CDR3 totals 15 residues. V lost 5 bases to trimming and J lost 2 bases; unmatched junction nucleotides: 6.

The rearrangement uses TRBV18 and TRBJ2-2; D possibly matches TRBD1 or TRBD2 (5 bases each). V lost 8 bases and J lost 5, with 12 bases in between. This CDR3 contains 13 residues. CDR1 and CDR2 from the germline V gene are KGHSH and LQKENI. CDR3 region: CASALGVTGELFF. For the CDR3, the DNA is TGTGCCAGCGCACTAGGGGTTACCGGGGAGCTGTTTTTT.

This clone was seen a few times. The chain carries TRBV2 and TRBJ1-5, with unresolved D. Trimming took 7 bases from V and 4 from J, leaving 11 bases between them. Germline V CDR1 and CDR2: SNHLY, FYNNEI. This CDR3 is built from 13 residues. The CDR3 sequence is CASMFSENQPQHF. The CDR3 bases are TGTGCCAGCATGTTTTCGGAGAATCAGCCCCAGCATTTT.

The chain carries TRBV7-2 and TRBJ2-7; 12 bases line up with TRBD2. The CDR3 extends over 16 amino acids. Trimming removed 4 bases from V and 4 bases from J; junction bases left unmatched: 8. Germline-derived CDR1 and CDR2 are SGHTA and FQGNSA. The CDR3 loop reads CASSSKTSGRVYEQYF. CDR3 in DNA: TGTGCCAGCAGCTCGAAGACTAGCGGGAGAGTTTACGAGCAGTACTTC. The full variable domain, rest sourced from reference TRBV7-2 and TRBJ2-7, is GAGVSQSPSNKVTEKGKDVELRCDPISGHTALYWYRQSLGQGLEFLIYFQGNSAPDKSGLPSDRFSAERTGGSVSTLTIQRTQQEDSAVYLCASSSKTSGRVYEQYFGPGTRLTVT.

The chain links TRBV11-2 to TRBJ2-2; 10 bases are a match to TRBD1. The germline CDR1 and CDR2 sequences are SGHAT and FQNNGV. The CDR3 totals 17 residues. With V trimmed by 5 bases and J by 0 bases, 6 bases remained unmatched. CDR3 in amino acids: CASSPRQGAANTGELFF. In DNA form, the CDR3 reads TGTGCCAGCAGCCCCAGACAGGGGGCAGCGAACACCGGGGAGCTGTTTTTT.

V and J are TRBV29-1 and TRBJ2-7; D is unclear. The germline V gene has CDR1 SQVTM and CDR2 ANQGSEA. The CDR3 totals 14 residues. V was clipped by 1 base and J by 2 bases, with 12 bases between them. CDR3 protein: CSVEAGDHAYEQYF. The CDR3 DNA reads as TGCAGCGTTGAAGCGGGCGACCACGCCTACGAGCAGTACTTC.

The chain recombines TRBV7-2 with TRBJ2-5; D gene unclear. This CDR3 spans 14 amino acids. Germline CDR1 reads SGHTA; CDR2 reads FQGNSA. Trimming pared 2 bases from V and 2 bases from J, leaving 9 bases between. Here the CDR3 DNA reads TGTGCCAGCAGCTTATACTCACGACAAGAGACCCAGTACTTC. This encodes CASSLYSRQETQYF. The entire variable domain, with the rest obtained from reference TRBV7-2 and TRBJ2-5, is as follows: GAGVSQSPSNKVTEKGKDVELRCDPISGHTALYWYRQSLGQGLEFLIYFQGNSAPDKSGLPSDRFSAERTGGSVSTLTIQRTQQEDSAVYLCASSLYSRQETQYFGPGTRLLVL.